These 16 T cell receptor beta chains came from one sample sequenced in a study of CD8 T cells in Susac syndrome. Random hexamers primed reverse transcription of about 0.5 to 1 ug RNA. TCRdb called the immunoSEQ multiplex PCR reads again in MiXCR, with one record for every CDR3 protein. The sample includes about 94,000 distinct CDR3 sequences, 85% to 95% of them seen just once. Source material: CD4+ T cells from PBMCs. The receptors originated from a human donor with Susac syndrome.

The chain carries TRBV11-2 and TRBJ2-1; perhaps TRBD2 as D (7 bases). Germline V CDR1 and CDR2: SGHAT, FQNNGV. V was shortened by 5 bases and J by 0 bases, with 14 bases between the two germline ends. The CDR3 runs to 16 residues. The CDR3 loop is CASSEGGESSYNEQFF. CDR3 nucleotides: TGTGCCAGCAGCGAGGGGGGGGAGAGCTCCTACAATGAGCAGTTCTTC.

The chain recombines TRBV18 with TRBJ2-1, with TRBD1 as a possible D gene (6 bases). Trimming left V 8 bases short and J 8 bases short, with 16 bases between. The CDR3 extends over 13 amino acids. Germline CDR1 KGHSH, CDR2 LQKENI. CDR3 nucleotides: TGTGCCAGCAGGGGGACGGAGAACGATGAGCAGTTCTTC. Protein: CASRGTENDEQFF. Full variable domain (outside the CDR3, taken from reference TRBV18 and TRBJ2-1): NAGVMQNPRHLVRRRGQEARLRCSPMKGHSHVYWYRQLPEEGLKFMVYLQKENIIDESGMPKERFSAEFPKEGPSILRIQQVVRGDSAAYFCASRGTENDEQFFGPGTRLTVL.

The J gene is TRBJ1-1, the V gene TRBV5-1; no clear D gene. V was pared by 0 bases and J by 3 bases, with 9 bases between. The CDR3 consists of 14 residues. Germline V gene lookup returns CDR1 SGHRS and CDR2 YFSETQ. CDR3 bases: TGCGCCAGCAGCTTGGACGGGCGGGACACTGAAGCTTTCTTT. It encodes CASSLDGRDTEAFF.

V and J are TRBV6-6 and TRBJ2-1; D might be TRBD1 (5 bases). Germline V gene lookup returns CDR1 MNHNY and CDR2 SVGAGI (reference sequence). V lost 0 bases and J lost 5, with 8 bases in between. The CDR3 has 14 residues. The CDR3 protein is CASSYSIGDNEQFF. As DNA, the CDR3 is TGTGCCAGCAGTTACTCGATAGGGGACAATGAGCAGTTCTTC.

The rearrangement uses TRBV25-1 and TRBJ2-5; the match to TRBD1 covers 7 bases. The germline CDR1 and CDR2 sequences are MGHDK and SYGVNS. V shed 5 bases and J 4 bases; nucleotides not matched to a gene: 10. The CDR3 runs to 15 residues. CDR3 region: CASSTRQGEGETQYF. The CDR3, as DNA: TGTGCCAGCAGTACCAGACAGGGCGAGGGAGAGACCCAGTACTTC.

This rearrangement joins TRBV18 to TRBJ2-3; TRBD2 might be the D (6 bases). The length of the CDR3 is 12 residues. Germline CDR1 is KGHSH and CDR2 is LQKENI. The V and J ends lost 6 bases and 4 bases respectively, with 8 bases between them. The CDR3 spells CASSGEADTQYF. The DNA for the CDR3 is TGTGCCAGCTCCGGGGAGGCAGATACGCAGTATTTT.

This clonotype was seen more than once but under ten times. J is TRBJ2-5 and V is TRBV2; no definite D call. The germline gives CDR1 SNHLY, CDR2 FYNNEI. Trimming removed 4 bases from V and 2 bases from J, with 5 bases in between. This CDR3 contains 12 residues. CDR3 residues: CASSALQETQYF. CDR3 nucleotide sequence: TGTGCCAGCAGTGCTTTACAAGAGACCCAGTACTTC.

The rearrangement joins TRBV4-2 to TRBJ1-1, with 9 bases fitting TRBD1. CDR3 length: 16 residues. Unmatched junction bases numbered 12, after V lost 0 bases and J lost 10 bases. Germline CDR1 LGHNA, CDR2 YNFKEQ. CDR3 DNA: TGTGCCAGCAGCCAAGATTCCTGGACAGGGGCGAGAATAGCTTTCTTT. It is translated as CASSQDSWTGARIAFF.

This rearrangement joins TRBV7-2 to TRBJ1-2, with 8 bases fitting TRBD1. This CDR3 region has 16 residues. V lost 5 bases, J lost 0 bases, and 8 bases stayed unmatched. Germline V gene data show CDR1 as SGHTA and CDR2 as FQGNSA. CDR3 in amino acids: CASSARQGRTNYGYTF. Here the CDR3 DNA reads TGTGCCAGCAGCGCCCGACAGGGGCGAACTAACTATGGCTACACCTTC.

Here the CDR3 DNA reads TGCGCCAGCAGCCAAGATCTTGTTTCGGAACCTCGGGGCACTGAAGCTTTCTTT. It translates to CASSQDLVSEPRGTEAFF. The chain joins TRBV4-1 to TRBJ1-1; no firm D call. Germline assignment: CDR1 MGHRA and CDR2 YSYEKL. The ends were cut back, 0 bases at V and 4 bases at J, with 21 bases in the middle. CDR3 length: 18 residues.

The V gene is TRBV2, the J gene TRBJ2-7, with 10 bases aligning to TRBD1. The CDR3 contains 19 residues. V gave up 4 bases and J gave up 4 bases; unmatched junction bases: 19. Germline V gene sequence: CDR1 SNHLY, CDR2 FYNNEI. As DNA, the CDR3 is TGTGCCAGCAGTGTAGATGGGGGACAGGGGCCTCTTCGGGGATACGAGCAGTACTTC. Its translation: CASSVDGGQGPLRGYEQYF. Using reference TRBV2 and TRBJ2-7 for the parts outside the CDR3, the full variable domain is EPEVTQTPSHQVTQMGQEVILRCVPISNHLYFYWYRQILGQKVEFLVSFYNNEISEKSEIFDDQFSVERPDGSNFTLKIRSTKLEDSAMYFCASSVDGGQGPLRGYEQYFGPGTRLTVT.

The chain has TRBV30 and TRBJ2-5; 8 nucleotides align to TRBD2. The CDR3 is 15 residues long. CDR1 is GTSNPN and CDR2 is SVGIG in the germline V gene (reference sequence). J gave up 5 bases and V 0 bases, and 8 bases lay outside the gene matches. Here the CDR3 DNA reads TGTGCCTGGAGTGTACCGGGCGGGGGGAAGGAGACCCAGTACTTC. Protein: CAWSVPGGGKETQYF.

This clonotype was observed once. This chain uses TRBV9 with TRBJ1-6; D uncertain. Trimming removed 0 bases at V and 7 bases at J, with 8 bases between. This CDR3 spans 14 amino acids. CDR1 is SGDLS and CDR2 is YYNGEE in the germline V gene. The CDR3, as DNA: TGTGCCAGCAGCGTAGCGACGGTGAATTCACCCCTCCACTTT. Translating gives CASSVATVNSPLHF.

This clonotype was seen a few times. The CDR3 coding sequence is TGCAGTGCTGCCGTAGTAGTCACAGATACGCAGTATTTT. Translation: CSAAVVVTDTQYF. The genes are TRBV20-1 and TRBJ2-3; no clear D gene. The ends were cut back, 5 bases at V and 2 bases at J, with 11 bases in the middle. CDR1 and CDR2 (germline): DFQATT, SNEGSKA (reference sequence). The CDR3 is 13 amino acids.

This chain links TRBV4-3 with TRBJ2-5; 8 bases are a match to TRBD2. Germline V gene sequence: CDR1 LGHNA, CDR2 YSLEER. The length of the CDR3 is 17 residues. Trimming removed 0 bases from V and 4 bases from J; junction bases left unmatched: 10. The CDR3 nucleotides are TGCGCCAGCAGCCAAGATCCGGACGGGGGGGCCTCAGAGACCCAGTACTTC. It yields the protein CASSQDPDGGASETQYF.

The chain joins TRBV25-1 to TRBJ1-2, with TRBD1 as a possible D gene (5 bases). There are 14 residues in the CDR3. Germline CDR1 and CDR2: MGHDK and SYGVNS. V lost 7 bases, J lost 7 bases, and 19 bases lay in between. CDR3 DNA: TGTGCCAGCACCCTTGGCCAGGGTTCAGGTGGCTACACCTTC. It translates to CASTLGQGSGGYTF.